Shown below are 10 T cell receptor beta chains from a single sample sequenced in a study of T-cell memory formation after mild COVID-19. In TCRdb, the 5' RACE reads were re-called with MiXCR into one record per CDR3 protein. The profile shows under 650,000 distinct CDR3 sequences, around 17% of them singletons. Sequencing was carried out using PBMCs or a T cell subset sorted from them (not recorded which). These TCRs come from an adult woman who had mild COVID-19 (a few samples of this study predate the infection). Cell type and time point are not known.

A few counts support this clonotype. The CDR3 bases are TGTGCCAGCAGCCAAGATCCGGGGGAAGAGACCCAGTACTTC. It yields the protein CASSQDPGEETQYF. The chain has TRBV4-2 and TRBJ2-5; a weak D match, TRBD2 (6 bases). V was cut by 0 bases and J by 3 bases, with 8 bases left in between. Germline CDR1 reads LGHNA; CDR2 reads YNFKEQ. There are 14 residues in the CDR3.

The CDR3 here is CASSQRDRGQYEQYF. The CDR3 DNA reads as TGTGCCAGCAGCCAAAGGGACAGGGGGCAATACGAGCAGTACTTC. The chain employs TRBV7-9 and TRBJ2-7; 12 positions match TRBD1. J was trimmed by 4 bases and V by 5 bases; bases with no gene match: 6. The CDR3 covers 15 residues. Germline values: CDR1 SEHNR, CDR2 FQNEAQ (reference sequence).

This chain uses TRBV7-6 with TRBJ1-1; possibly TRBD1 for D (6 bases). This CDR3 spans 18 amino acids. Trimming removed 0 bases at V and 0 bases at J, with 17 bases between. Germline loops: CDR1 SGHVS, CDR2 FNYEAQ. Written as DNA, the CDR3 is TGTGCCAGCAGCTTAGCAGCTCAGGGGCCCGGGATGAACACTGAAGCTTTCTTT. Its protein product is CASSLAAQGPGMNTEAFF.

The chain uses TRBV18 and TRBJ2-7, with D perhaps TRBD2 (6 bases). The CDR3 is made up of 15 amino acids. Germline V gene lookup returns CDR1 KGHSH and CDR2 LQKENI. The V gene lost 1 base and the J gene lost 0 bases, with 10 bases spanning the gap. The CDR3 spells CASSPRGEPSYEQYF. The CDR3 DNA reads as TGTGCCAGCTCACCACGGGGGGAGCCCTCCTACGAGCAGTACTTC. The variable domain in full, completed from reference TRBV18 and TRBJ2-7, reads NAGVMQNPRHLVRRRGQEARLRCSPMKGHSHVYWYRQLPEEGLKFMVYLQKENIIDESGMPKERFSAEFPKEGPSILRIQQVVRGDSAAYFCASSPRGEPSYEQYFGPGTRLTVT.

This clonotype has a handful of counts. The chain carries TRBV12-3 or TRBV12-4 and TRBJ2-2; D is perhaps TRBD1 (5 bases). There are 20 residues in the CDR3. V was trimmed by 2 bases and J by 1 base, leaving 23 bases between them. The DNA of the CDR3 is TGTGCCAGCAGTTTAAGGGCCAGGGTGGGCCCGAGACTGAACACCGGGGAGCTGTTTTTT. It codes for CASSLRARVGPRLNTGELFF.

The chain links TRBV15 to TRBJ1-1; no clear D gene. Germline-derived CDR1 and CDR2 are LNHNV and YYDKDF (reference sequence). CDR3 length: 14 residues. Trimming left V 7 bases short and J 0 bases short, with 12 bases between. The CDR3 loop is CATKLDSMNTEAFF. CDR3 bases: TGTGCCACCAAACTGGATAGCATGAACACTGAAGCTTTCTTT.

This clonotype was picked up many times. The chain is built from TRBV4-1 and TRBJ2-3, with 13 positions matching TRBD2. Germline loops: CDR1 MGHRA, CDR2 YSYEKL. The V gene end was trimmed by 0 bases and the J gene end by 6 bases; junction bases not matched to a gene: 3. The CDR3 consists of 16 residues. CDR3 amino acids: CASSQEGLAGKDTQYF. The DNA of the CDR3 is TGCGCCAGCAGCCAAGAGGGACTAGCGGGGAAGGATACGCAGTATTTT.

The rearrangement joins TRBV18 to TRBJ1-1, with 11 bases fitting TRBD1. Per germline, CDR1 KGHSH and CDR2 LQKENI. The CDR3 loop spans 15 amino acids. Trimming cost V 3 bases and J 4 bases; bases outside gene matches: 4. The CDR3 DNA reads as TGTGCCAGCTCACCGGCCGGGACAGGGGGCACTGAAGCTTTCTTT. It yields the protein CASSPAGTGGTEAFF. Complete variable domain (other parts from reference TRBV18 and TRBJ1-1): NAGVMQNPRHLVRRRGQEARLRCSPMKGHSHVYWYRQLPEEGLKFMVYLQKENIIDESGMPKERFSAEFPKEGPSILRIQQVVRGDSAAYFCASSPAGTGGTEAFFGQGTRLTVV.

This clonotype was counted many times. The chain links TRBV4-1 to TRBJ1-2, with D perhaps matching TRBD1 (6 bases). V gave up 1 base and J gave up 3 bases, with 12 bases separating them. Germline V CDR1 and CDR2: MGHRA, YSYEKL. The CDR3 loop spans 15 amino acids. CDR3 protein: CASSQVPGDYYGYTF. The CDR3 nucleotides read TGCGCCAGCAGCCAAGTTCCAGGGGACTACTATGGCTACACCTTC.

The CDR3 spells CAIRAPGGVDTQYF. The CDR3 DNA sequence: TGTGCCATCAGGGCCCCGGGTGGTGTAGATACGCAGTATTTT. The chain couples TRBV10-3 to TRBJ2-3, with D uncertain. The CDR3 extends over 14 amino acids. Looked up from germline, CDR1 is ENHRY and CDR2 is SYGVKD. V gave up 6 bases and J gave up 5 bases, with 15 bases separating them.